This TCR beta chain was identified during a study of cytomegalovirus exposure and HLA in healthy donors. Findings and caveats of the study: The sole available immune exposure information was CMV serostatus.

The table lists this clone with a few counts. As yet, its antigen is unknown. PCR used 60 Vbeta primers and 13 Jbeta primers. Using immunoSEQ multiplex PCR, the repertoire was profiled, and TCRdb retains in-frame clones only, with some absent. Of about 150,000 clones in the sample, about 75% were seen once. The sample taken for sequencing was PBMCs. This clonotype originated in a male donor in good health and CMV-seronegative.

In DNA, the CDR3 is TGTGCCAGCAGTTCTACAGTTAACTATGGCTACACCTTC. It translates to CASSSTVNYGYTF. The chain uses TRBV6-5 and TRBJ1-2; D unresolved. Germline-derived CDR1 and CDR2 are MNHEY and SVGAGI. The ends were cut back, 4 bases at V and 1 base at J, with 7 bases in the middle. The CDR3 extends over 13 amino acids.